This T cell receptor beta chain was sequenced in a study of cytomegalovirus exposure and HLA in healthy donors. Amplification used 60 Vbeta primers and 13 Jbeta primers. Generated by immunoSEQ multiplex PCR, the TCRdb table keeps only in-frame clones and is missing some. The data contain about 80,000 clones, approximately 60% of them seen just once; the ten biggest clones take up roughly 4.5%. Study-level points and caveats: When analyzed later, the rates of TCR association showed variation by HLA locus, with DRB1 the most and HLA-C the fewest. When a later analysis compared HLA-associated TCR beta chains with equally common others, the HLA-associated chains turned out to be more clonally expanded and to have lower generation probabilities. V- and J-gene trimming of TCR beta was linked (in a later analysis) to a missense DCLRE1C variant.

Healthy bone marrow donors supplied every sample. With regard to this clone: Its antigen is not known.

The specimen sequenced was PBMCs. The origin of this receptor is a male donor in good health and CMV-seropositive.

CDR3 loop: CASSKQGAIGANVLTF. The CDR3 nucleotides are TGTGCCAGCAGCAAGCAGGGGGCGATTGGGGCCAACGTCCTGACTTTC. The V gene is TRBV9, the J gene TRBJ2-6, with 8 bases matching TRBD1. This CDR3 has 16 residues. CDR1 and CDR2 from the germline V gene are SGDLS and YYNGEE. J gave up 3 bases and V 4 bases, and 6 bases lay outside the gene matches.